The 26 T cell receptor beta chains given below trace back to one sample, sequenced in a study of shared clonotypes between healthy human individuals. Profiled with immunoSEQ multiplex PCR; TCRdb holds only in-frame clones, not every one. The sample lists some 480,000 clones; 79% were seen once. What was sequenced was PBMCs. The receptors shown here come from a woman aged 40 to 55 in good health. Some clones in this sample may be carry-over from other donors' samples.

The rearrangement links TRBV4-1 to TRBJ2-7; D is possibly TRBD2 (6 bases). V lost 8 bases and J lost 0, with 17 bases in between. Germline values: CDR1 MGHRA, CDR2 YSYEKL. The length of the CDR3 is 15 residues. This CDR3 reads CASAPSGTVSYEQYF. In DNA form, the CDR3 reads TGCGCCAGCGCCCCATCGGGGACTGTCTCCTACGAGCAGTACTTC.

V and J are TRBV5-8 and TRBJ2-1; no firm D call. This CDR3 is 12 amino acids long. CDR1 and CDR2 (germline): SGHTS, YDEGEE. The V and J ends lost 4 bases and 6 bases respectively, with 8 bases between them. This CDR3 reads CASSRRFNEQFF. The DNA for the CDR3 is TGTGCCAGCAGCAGGAGATTCAATGAGCAGTTCTTC.

This sequence joins TRBV29-1 and TRBJ2-2; no definite D call. CDR1 and CDR2 from the germline V gene are SQVTM and ANQGSEA. V lost 0 bases to trimming and J lost 8 bases, with 4 bases between them. CDR3 length equals 11 residues. CDR3 residues: CSVEEVGELFF. The CDR3 region has the DNA TGCAGCGTTGAAGAGGTGGGGGAGCTGTTTTTT.

The V gene is TRBV27, the J gene TRBJ2-7; D tentatively fits TRBD1 or TRBD2 (6 bases each). The CDR3 has 13 amino acids. CDR1 is MNHEY and CDR2 is SMNVEV in the germline V gene (reference sequence). V lost 5 bases, J lost 6 bases, and 14 bases lay in between. The CDR3 loop reads CASSRTGTGEQYF. The CDR3 DNA follows: TGTGCCAGCAGTCGAACAGGGACTGGCGAGCAGTACTTC.

V gene TRBV6-1 combines with J gene TRBJ1-4, with D possibly TRBD1 on 5 matching bases. In germline, CDR1 is MNHNS, CDR2 SASEGT. The germline V and J ends were trimmed by 4 bases and 8 bases, with 14 bases remaining between them. This CDR3 contains 14 residues. This chain's CDR3 is CASSVGPTIEKLFF. CDR3 in DNA: TGTGCCAGCAGTGTGGGGCCTACCATCGAAAAACTGTTTTTT.

This chain uses TRBV5-1 with TRBJ2-2; no firm D call. The germline V and J ends were trimmed by 3 bases and 2 bases, with 8 bases remaining between them. The CDR3 loop spans 14 amino acids. Germline V gives CDR1 SGHRS, CDR2 YFSETQ. CDR3 protein: CASSWSSNTGELFF. The CDR3 DNA sequence: TGCGCCAGCAGCTGGTCGTCTAACACCGGGGAGCTGTTTTTT.

The chain couples TRBV2 to TRBJ1-5; TRBD1 agrees at 7 bases. Germline V gives CDR1 SNHLY, CDR2 FYNNEI. V dropped 7 bases and J dropped 5; count of bases not matched to a gene: 5. CDR3 length: 13 amino acids. The chain's CDR3 is CASTGQDYQPQHF. The DNA of the CDR3 is TGTGCCAGCACCGGACAGGATTATCAGCCCCAGCATTTT.

The rearrangement uses TRBV18 and TRBJ2-1; 10 bases fit TRBD2. V trimming: 3 bases; J trimming: 7 bases; junction bases outside the gene matches: 15. CDR3 size: 18 residues. From germline, CDR1 is KGHSH and CDR2 LQKENI. CDR3 protein: CASSPTELLAGDENEQFF. The CDR3 DNA is TGTGCCAGCTCACCTACGGAGCTTCTAGCGGGAGATGAGAATGAGCAGTTCTTC.

The chain carries TRBV7-3 and TRBJ1-2; 7 bases map to TRBD1. Germline values: CDR1 SGHTA, CDR2 FQGTGA. The CDR3 is made up of 14 amino acids. V lost 5 bases to trimming and J lost 3 bases; unmatched junction nucleotides: 6. CDR3 nucleotides: TGTGCCAGCAGCGTCAGACAGGGCGACTATGGCTACACCTTC. Protein: CASSVRQGDYGYTF.

The rearrangement uses TRBV19 and TRBJ2-7; 10 bases fit TRBD2. Germline assignment: CDR1 LNHDA and CDR2 SQIVND (reference sequence). The ends lost 4 bases at V and 4 bases at J; junction bases unmatched: 7. This CDR3 has 15 residues. CDR3 sequence (DNA): TGTGCCAGTAGTAGAAGCGGGAGGGCCACGTACGAGCAGTACTTC. It yields the protein CASSRSGRATYEQYF.

The sample holds many counts of this clone. The chain links TRBV30 to TRBJ1-1, with TRBD1 identical over 7 bases. V dropped 4 bases and J dropped 11; count of bases not matched to a gene: 13. This CDR3 has 13 amino acids. CDR1 GTSNPN and CDR2 SVGIG come from the germline V gene (reference sequence). CDR3 region: CAWTFRGTRRAFF. CDR3 DNA: TGTGCCTGGACCTTCAGGGGGACGAGACGTGCTTTCTTT.

The chain carries TRBV11-2 and TRBJ2-1; TRBD1 aligns across 9 bases. This CDR3 is 12 amino acids long. Germline V gene data show CDR1 as SGHAT and CDR2 as FQNNGV. The V and J ends lost 5 bases and 10 bases, in that order; junction bases with no gene match: 3. The CDR3 nucleotides read TGTGCCAGCAGCCAGGACAGGGGCGAGCAGTTCTTC. Protein product: CASSQDRGEQFF.

This clone was seen only a few times. CDR3 residues: CASNPTPPETQYF. The CDR3 DNA is TGTGCCAGCAACCCTACCCCCCCAGAGACCCAGTACTTC. The chain couples TRBV21-1 to TRBJ2-5; TRBD2, as called in the table, went unchecked against the DNA. TRBV21-1 corresponds to a pseudogene. The length of the CDR3 is 13 residues.

This chain joins TRBV28 and TRBJ2-1; D perhaps matches TRBD2 (5 bases). The length of the CDR3 is 15 residues. Germline V gene lookup returns CDR1 MDHEN and CDR2 SYDVKM. Trimming pared 6 bases from V and 6 bases from J, leaving 18 bases between. The CDR3 reads CASRTPGSVGNEQFF. DNA of the CDR3: TGTGCCAGCAGAACCCCGGGGTCCGTAGGCAATGAGCAGTTCTTC.

The rearrangement joins TRBV19 to TRBJ2-2; TRBD2 matches 9 bases. V trimming: 4 bases; J trimming: 7 bases; junction bases outside the gene matches: 1. The CDR3 covers 13 residues. Germline V gene lookup returns CDR1 LNHDA and CDR2 SQIVND (reference sequence). As DNA, the CDR3 is TGTGCCAGTAGTACACTAGCGGGCGGGGAGCTGTTTTTT. Amino acid sequence: CASSTLAGGELFF.

The J gene is TRBJ1-1, the V gene TRBV27; unclear D gene. Germline CDR1 is MNHEY and CDR2 is SMNVEV (reference sequence). The V end lost 6 bases, the J end lost 0 bases, and 14 bases lay between the germline ends. The CDR3 has 15 amino acids. The CDR3 here is CASSRTTPMNTEAFF. Written as DNA, the CDR3 is TGTGCCAGCAGCCGTACCACACCCATGAACACTGAAGCTTTCTTT.

V and J are TRBV10-1 and TRBJ2-2, with D possibly matching TRBD2 (6 bases). This CDR3 has 16 residues. Trimming shortened V by 6 bases and J by 5 bases, and 19 bases separated the two germline ends. Looked up from germline, CDR1 is WNHNN and CDR2 is SYGVQD (reference sequence). The CDR3 region has the DNA TGCGCCAGCAGCGGCGTGGAGGGGAGAAGAACCGGGGAGCTGTTTTTT. Its translation is CASSGVEGRRTGELFF.

V usage is TRBV7-2 and J usage is TRBJ2-1; TRBD1 might be the D (5 bases). Germline lookup yields CDR1 SGHTA and CDR2 FQGNSA. The V end lost 5 bases, the J end lost 0 bases, and 11 bases lay between the germline ends. The CDR3 runs to 15 residues. The CDR3 region has the DNA TGTGCCAGCAGCCGTGGACATCACTCCTACAATGAGCAGTTCTTC. It codes for CASSRGHHSYNEQFF.

The chain joins TRBV4-1 to TRBJ2-1; 11 bases map to TRBD2. CDR3 length equals 17 residues. Losses at the gene ends were 4 bases for V and 8 bases for J; bases not matched to a gene: 13. Germline assignment: CDR1 MGHRA and CDR2 YSYEKL. The CDR3 loop reads CASSRALSGRAQDEQFF. The CDR3 bases are TGCGCCAGCAGCCGCGCCCTTAGCGGGAGGGCCCAGGATGAGCAGTTCTTC.

As to this clone: This sequence is one base from a far larger clone and is likely a read error. The chain links TRBV4-1 to TRBJ2-7; D is uncertain. CDR3 length equals 14 residues. The germline V and J ends were trimmed by 4 bases and 1 base, with 11 bases remaining between them. Germline V CDR1 and CDR2: MGHRA, YSYEKL. The CDR3 region has the DNA TGCGCCAGCAGCCCGGCACGAACTTCCTACGAGCAGTACTTC. Translation: CASSPARTSYEQYF.

The chain uses TRBV27 and TRBJ2-6; no definite D call. This CDR3 region has 16 residues. Per germline, CDR1 MNHEY and CDR2 SMNVEV (reference sequence). V was cut by 2 bases and J by 0 bases, with 8 bases left in between. CDR3 sequence: CASSLQIGSGANVLTF. CDR3 coding DNA: TGTGCCAGCAGTTTACAAATAGGCTCTGGGGCCAACGTCCTGACTTTC.

The CDR3 is CSVPRGGSNYGYTF. In DNA form, the CDR3 reads TGCAGCGTGCCAAGAGGGGGATCTAACTATGGCTACACCTTC. V usage is TRBV29-1 and J usage is TRBJ1-2; possibly TRBD1 for D (6 bases). V was trimmed by 6 bases and J by 0 bases, leaving 14 bases between them. This CDR3 is built from 14 residues. The germline gives CDR1 SQVTM, CDR2 ANQGSEA.

The chain recombines TRBV18 with TRBJ2-1; D unclear. Germline CDR1 reads KGHSH; CDR2 reads LQKENI. The V and J ends lost 3 bases and 3 bases respectively, with 9 bases between them. The CDR3 is made up of 14 amino acids. Written as DNA, the CDR3 is TGTGCCAGCTCACCCAGCTGGAACTACAATGAGCAGTTCTTC. Protein product: CASSPSWNYNEQFF.

V is TRBV29-1 and J is TRBJ2-1; D possibly corresponds to TRBD2 (5 bases). Germline CDR1 and CDR2: SQVTM and ANQGSEA. The V and J ends lost 4 bases and 4 bases respectively, with 11 bases between them. The CDR3 runs 13 residues. CDR3 DNA: TGCAGCGTTGCGAGGGCAAGATACAATGAGCAGTTCTTC. The encoded protein is CSVARARYNEQFF.

The gene calls are TRBV7-9 and TRBJ2-5; perhaps TRBD1 as D (6 bases). The CDR3 sequence is 15 residues long. Germline V gene data show CDR1 as SEHNR and CDR2 as FQNEAQ (reference sequence). V was trimmed by 6 bases and J by 2 bases, leaving 16 bases between them. Here the CDR3 reads CASSYMDSKQETQYF. The CDR3 DNA is TGTGCCAGCAGTTATATGGACAGTAAGCAAGAGACCCAGTACTTC.

The rearrangement links TRBV28 to TRBJ2-6; TRBD2 matches 13 bases. The CDR3 has 18 amino acids. V lost 4 bases to trimming and J lost 4 bases; unmatched junction nucleotides: 7. CDR1 and CDR2 (germline): MDHEN, SYDVKM. Written as DNA, the CDR3 is TGTGCCAGCAGTTGGACTAGCGGGAGCTATGTCGGGGCCAACGTCCTGACTTTC. This gives the protein CASSWTSGSYVGANVLTF.